Listed below are T cell receptor beta chains from one sample, sequenced in a study of CD8+ T cells in alopecia areata. Sequencing used immunoSEQ multiplex PCR; TCRdb keeps in-frame clones, though not all of them. The profile shows 70,000 or so clones, over 25% of them singletons. The starting material was CD8+ T cells sorted from blood, obtained at week 4, from a patient treated with tofacitinib. These receptors were obtained from a human donor with alopecia areata. Each CDR3 is given without its conserved first and last residue.

V	J	CDR3
TRBV30	TRBJ2-7	AWSLTSRTDYEQY
TRBV6-5	TRBJ2-7	ASTSGHSYEQY
TRBV29-1	TRBJ2-1	SAPASEVEQF
TRBV11-2	TRBJ2-1	ASSLGAHNEQF
TRBV29-1	TRBJ2-1	SVIWREGIEEF
TRBV29-1	TRBJ2-1	SVVGGTGGYSHEQF
TRBV9	TRBJ1-1	ASSVGGRDEAF
TRBV29-1	TRBJ2-3	SVVLPGAPDTQY
TRBV2	TRBJ2-5	ASSEGQETQY
TRBV4-3	TRBJ1-5	ASSQDGDSNQPQH
TRBV9	TRBJ1-3	ASSDSSGNTIY
TRBV10-3	TRBJ2-7	AISDAMGAEQY
TRBV2	TRBJ2-1	ASFSGLDSSYNEQF
TRBV2	TRBJ2-1	ASSERGKQF
TRBV29-1	TRBJ2-2	SLRTENTGELF
TRBV6-5	TRBJ1-1	ASSYGGSSPEAF
TRBV27	TRBJ1-4	ASKGTNEKLF
TRBV9	TRBJ2-2	ASSAPVMGPESGTGELF